Each of the 28 T cell receptor beta chains below was sequenced from the same sample in a study of metastatic and nonmetastatic thyroid tumors. Until they underwent thyroid surgery, no patient had received any treatment. From the PCR reads, TCRdb re-called clones with MiXCR. The top ten hold more than 8% of the sample, which has 25,000 to 35,000 clones, 20% to 25% seen once. Sequenced sample: blood. The receptors were gathered from a female donor with papillary thyroid cancer or a benign thyroid nodule (not recorded which). Some clones in this sample may be carry-over from other donors' samples.

Ten or more counts support this clone. This chain uses TRBV3-1 with TRBJ2-1; 9 bases match TRBD2. The CDR3 has 15 amino acids. V lost 2 bases and J lost 10; bases outside the gene matches: 9. Germline V gene lookup returns CDR1 LGHDT and CDR2 YNNKEL (reference sequence). CDR3 nucleotide sequence: TGTGCCAGCAGCCAATTTCGCGGGCGGGAGGGGGAGCAGTTCTTC. This translates into CASSQFRGREGEQFF.

This clone was detected ten times or more. V and J are TRBV24-1 and TRBJ2-2; 8 nucleotides align to TRBD1. CDR3 length: 16 residues. Germline V gives CDR1 KGHDR, CDR2 SFDVKD. The ends lost 3 bases at V and 1 base at J; junction bases unmatched: 3. This chain's CDR3 is CATSDPGQGNTGELFF. The DNA for the CDR3 is TGTGCCACCAGTGATCCCGGACAGGGGAACACCGGGGAGCTGTTTTTT.

This clone was seen repeatedly, ten times or more. V gene TRBV11-1 combines with J gene TRBJ2-2; TRBD1 agrees at 7 bases. V gave up 5 bases and J gave up 6 bases; unmatched junction bases: 12. The CDR3 has 16 residues. Germline assignment: CDR1 SGHAT and CDR2 FQDESV (reference sequence). The CDR3 DNA reads TGTGCCAGCAGCACTACGGGACAGTTGAGGGCCGGGGAGCTGTTTTTT. This gives the protein CASSTTGQLRAGELFF.

Many counts were recorded for this clone. The V call is TRBV10-2, the J call TRBJ2-1, with 12 bases fitting TRBD2. The V segment lost 1 base and the J segment 8 bases; nucleotides outside the gene matches: 3. Germline V gene lookup returns CDR1 WSHSY and CDR2 SAAADI. There are 15 residues in the CDR3. The CDR3 region has the DNA TGCGCCAGCAGTGAGTGGACTAGCGGGGTCGATGAGCAGTTCTTC. It is translated as CASSEWTSGVDEQFF.

J is TRBJ1-2 and V is TRBV5-4, with a possible D match to TRBD1 (5 bases). CDR3 length equals 14 residues. V was shortened by 0 bases and J by 6 bases, with 12 bases between the two germline ends. From germline, CDR1 is SGHNT and CDR2 YYREEE (reference sequence). The CDR3 sequence: CASSLDGGEDGYTF. CDR3 nucleotides: TGTGCCAGCAGCTTGGACGGGGGAGAGGATGGCTACACCTTC.

This clone was detected many times. The chain carries TRBV28 and TRBJ1-5, with unresolved D. Trimming removed 5 bases from V and 5 bases from J, with 16 bases in between. CDR1 MDHEN and CDR2 SYDVKM come from the germline V gene. The CDR3 totals 15 residues. As DNA, the CDR3 is TGTGCCAGCAGTCCCAGGTCGATAGAGGATCAGCCCCAGCATTTT. Translation: CASSPRSIEDQPQHF.

This clone was recorded at least ten times. The chain carries TRBV3-1 and TRBJ2-7; D is undetermined. The germline gives CDR1 LGHDT, CDR2 YNNKEL (reference sequence). This CDR3 spans 14 amino acids. V was clipped by 4 bases and J by 4 bases, with 14 bases between them. CDR3 sequence: CASSLGEEWYEQYF. In DNA, the CDR3 is TGTGCCAGCAGCCTCGGTGAAGAGTGGTACGAGCAGTACTTC.

Concerning this clone: A much larger clone lies a single base off, so this may be a read error. The rearrangement links TRBV11-1 to TRBJ2-1; 7 bases are a match to TRBD2. The CDR3 runs 17 residues. V lost 5 bases to trimming and J lost 6 bases; unmatched junction nucleotides: 16. CDR1 is SGHAT and CDR2 is FQDESV in the germline V gene (reference sequence). The CDR3 loop is CASSLFAGGSGGNEQFF. Written as DNA, the CDR3 is TGTGCCAGCAGCCTATTCGCGGGTGGGTCGGGAGGCAATGAGCAGTTCTTC.

The chain joins TRBV18 to TRBJ2-1, with unresolved D. V gave up 3 bases and J gave up 5 bases, with 11 bases separating them. This CDR3 comprises 14 residues. In germline, CDR1 is KGHSH, CDR2 LQKENI. CDR3 nucleotides: TGTGCCAGCTCACCTGGAGAGTTCCACAATGAGCAGTTCTTC. It encodes CASSPGEFHNEQFF.

This clone was seen many times. This chain uses TRBV19 with TRBJ2-2; 8 bases agree with TRBD2. This CDR3 contains 18 residues. Germline assignment: CDR1 LNHDA and CDR2 SQIVND (reference sequence). J gave up 1 base and V 2 bases, and 9 bases lay outside the gene matches. Here the CDR3 reads CASSILLSGSLNTGELFF. The CDR3 region has the DNA TGTGCCAGTAGTATACTGCTAAGCGGGAGCCTGAACACCGGGGAGCTGTTTTTT.

This clone has at least ten counts. V usage is TRBV29-1 and J usage is TRBJ1-2, with D possibly being TRBD1 (5 bases). Trimming left V 2 bases short and J 4 bases short, with 17 bases between. Germline V gives CDR1 SQVTM, CDR2 ANQGSEA. The CDR3 contains 15 residues. CDR3 amino acids: CSVEYMGVWPYGYTF. The CDR3 DNA sequence: TGCAGCGTTGAATATATGGGGGTTTGGCCCTATGGCTACACCTTC.

This clone has a count of ten or more. The V and J genes are TRBV3-1 and TRBJ1-5; 10 bases match TRBD1. Trimming took 2 bases from V and 3 from J; bases not matched to a gene: 7. Germline V gene data show CDR1 as LGHDT and CDR2 as YNNKEL (reference sequence). This CDR3 is 17 amino acids long. The chain's CDR3 is CASSQLSGTGDNQPQHF. The CDR3 DNA sequence: TGTGCCAGCAGCCAACTATCCGGGACAGGGGACAATCAGCCCCAGCATTTT.

As regards this clone: One end of the junction does not line up with germline, which may come from a read error. Different DNA sequences within this sample yield the same CDR3. V usage is TRBV5-4 and J usage is TRBJ1-1, with a weak D call TRBD1 (5 bases). This CDR3 comprises 15 residues. The V gene's germline CDR1 is SGHNT and CDR2 YYREEE (reference sequence). CDR3 sequence: CASSQTTAMNTEAFF. The CDR3 region has the DNA TGTGCCAGCAGCCAGACGACAGCAATGAACACTGAAGCGTTCTTT.

For this clone: A much larger clone lies one base from this, so it may be a read error. The CDR3 protein is CASSQPSGTGDNQPQHF. The DNA of the CDR3 is TGTGCCAGCAGCCAACCATCCGGGACAGGGGACAATCAGCCCCAGCATTTT. The rearrangement links TRBV3-1 to TRBJ1-5; the match to TRBD1 covers 10 bases. The V gene end was trimmed by 2 bases and the J gene end by 3 bases; junction bases not matched to a gene: 7. Germline assignment: CDR1 LGHDT and CDR2 YNNKEL (reference sequence). This CDR3 contains 17 residues.

This clone came up a few times. Different DNA sequences within this sample yield the same CDR3. The chain employs TRBV6-2 or TRBV6-3 and TRBJ2-7; 14 bases agree with TRBD2. CDR1 and CDR2 from the germline V gene are MNHEY and SVGEGT. V lost 2 bases, J lost 3 bases, and 3 bases stayed unmatched. The CDR3 extends over 16 amino acids. CDR3 DNA sequence: TGTGCCAGCAGTTACCCGGGACTAGCGGGAGACTACGAGCAGTACTTC. Translation gives CASSYPGLAGDYEQYF.

This clone appeared many times. The chain is built from TRBV6-1 and TRBJ1-2; D ambiguous. Between the trimmed V and J ends, which lost 6 bases and 6 bases, there was a span of 11 bases. The CDR3 consists of 12 residues. Germline CDR1 and CDR2: MNHNS and SASEGT. CDR3 sequence reads: CASRAAPHGYTF. The CDR3 region has the DNA TGTGCCAGCAGAGCCGCACCCCATGGCTACACCTTC.

There are a few counts of this clone. The chain combines TRBV7-9 with TRBJ1-2; D gene unclear. There are 12 residues in the CDR3. In germline, CDR1 is SEHNR, CDR2 FQNEAQ (reference sequence). Trimming took 2 bases from V and 3 from J, leaving 4 bases between them. CDR3 nucleotide sequence: TGTGCCAGCAGCTTATCAGACTATGGCTACACCTTC. This encodes CASSLSDYGYTF.

In its sample, this clone was seen many times. The CDR3 DNA follows: TGTGCCAGCTCACCACCGAGGATAGCGGTTTACAATGAGCAGTTCTTC. Residues: CASSPPRIAVYNEQFF. This sequence joins TRBV18 and TRBJ2-1; weak D call: TRBD2 (6 bases). V was trimmed by 0 bases and J by 4 bases, leaving 13 bases between them. Germline CDR1 KGHSH, CDR2 LQKENI. This CDR3 region has 16 residues.

The table lists this clone with many counts. A much larger clone lies one base from this, so it may be a read error. This CDR3 is also generated by other DNA sequences in the sample. J is TRBJ2-5 and V is TRBV20-1; D possibly uses TRBD1 or TRBD2 (5 bases each). CDR3 length: 13 amino acids. CDR1 is DFQATT, CDR2 SNEGSKA, per germline (reference sequence). V was trimmed by 7 bases and J by 1 base, leaving 13 bases between them. CDR3 coding DNA: TGCAGTGGACATCTGGGGACCCAAGAGACCCAGTACTTC. The encoded protein is CSGHLGTQETQYF.

This clone was recorded at least ten times. The DNA of the CDR3 is TGTGCCAGCTCATACACCACAGATACGCAGTATTTT. This codes for CASSYTTDTQYF. The chain joins TRBV2 to TRBJ2-3, with D uncertain. Trimming stripped 8 bases from V and 2 bases from J, with 8 bases between. The CDR3 loop spans 12 amino acids. Germline assignment: CDR1 SNHLY and CDR2 FYNNEI.

This clone was picked up many times. The chain couples TRBV11-2 to TRBJ1-2; unclear D gene. The CDR3 extends over 12 amino acids. Germline V gene sequence: CDR1 SGHAT, CDR2 FQNNGV. Trimming removed 5 bases at V and 1 base at J, with 5 bases between. The CDR3 reads CASSLNNYGYTF. The CDR3, as DNA: TGTGCCAGCAGCCTAAATAACTATGGCTACACCTTC.

Many counts were recorded for this clone. The chain is built from TRBV6-2 or TRBV6-3 and TRBJ2-3, with TRBD2 matching 9 bases. The CDR3 has 14 residues. CDR1 and CDR2 (germline): MNHEY, SVGEGT. The junction had 8 bases not matched to a gene; V was cut back by 7 bases and J by 6 bases. The DNA for the CDR3 is TGTGCCAGCAATATAGCGGGAGAGAGGGATACGCAGTATTTT. This translates into CASNIAGERDTQYF.

Turning to this clone: Given a much more abundant clone one base away, this may be a read error. The same CDR3 arises from other DNA sequences in this sample as well. The rearrangement uses TRBV3-1 and TRBJ2-4; D not certain. Trimming removed 1 base at V and 1 base at J, with 11 bases between. There are 16 residues in the CDR3. Germline V gene sequence: CDR1 LGHDT, CDR2 YNNKEL (reference sequence). The DNA for the CDR3 is TGTGCCAGCAGCCAAGGGACCTGGCTCGCCAAAAACATTCAGTACTTC. Translating it yields CASSQGTWLAKNIQYF.

This clone has a count of ten or more. This chain links TRBV3-1 with TRBJ1-4; the match to TRBD1 covers 7 bases. The CDR3 is made up of 13 amino acids. V trimming: 5 bases; J trimming: 8 bases; junction bases outside the gene matches: 5. Looked up from germline, CDR1 is LGHDT and CDR2 is YNNKEL (reference sequence). CDR3 coding DNA: TGTGCCAGCAGCTTCAGGGGGGTGGAAAAACTGTTTTTT. Translating gives CASSFRGVEKLFF. The entire variable domain, with the rest obtained from reference TRBV3-1 and TRBJ1-4, is as follows: DTAVSQTPKYLVTQMGNDKSIKCEQNLGHDTMYWYKQDSKKFLKIMFSYNNKELIINETVPNRFSPKSPDKAHLNLHINSLELGDSAVYFCASSFRGVEKLFFGSGTQLSVL.

This clone was seen at least ten times. The chain has TRBV5-8 and TRBJ2-1; D could derive from TRBD1 or TRBD2 (5 bases each). The length of the CDR3 is 15 residues. CDR1 and CDR2 (germline): SGHTS, YDEGEE. Trimming took off 4 bases at V and 4 bases at J, with 15 bases between the two ends. The CDR3 DNA is TGTGCCAGCAGCATCTCTTTAGAGGGGTACAATGAGCAGTTCTTC. Translated: CASSISLEGYNEQFF.

About this clone itself: One end of the junction varies from germline; a read error may be responsible. The chain combines TRBV5-1 with TRBJ2-6; no reliable D call. Germline loops: CDR1 SGHRS, CDR2 YFSETQ. The CDR3 has 15 residues. The CDR3 loop reads CASSLQSSAANVLSF. CDR3 DNA: TGCGCCAGCAGCTTACAGAGCTCTGCGGCCAACGTCCTGTCTTTC.

The CDR3 reads CSAPGGRVPYEQYF. CDR3 coding DNA: TGCAGTGCTCCGGGGGGCAGGGTCCCCTACGAGCAGTACTTC. V is TRBV20-1 and J is TRBJ2-7; a weak D match, TRBD2 (7 bases). The CDR3 runs 14 residues. The V and J ends lost 5 bases and 2 bases respectively, with 16 bases between them. The germline V gene encodes CDR1 DFQATT and CDR2 SNEGSKA (reference sequence).

This clone was seen repeatedly, ten times or more. The rearrangement links TRBV5-8 to TRBJ2-4; TRBD1 is a possible D gene (6 bases). Per the germline V gene, CDR1 is SGHTS and CDR2 is YDEGEE. This CDR3 is 17 amino acids long. V lost 0 bases, J lost 0 bases, and 13 bases lay in between. CDR3 protein: CASSLAWTALAKNIQYF. The CDR3 bases are TGTGCCAGCAGCTTGGCCTGGACAGCCCTAGCCAAAAACATTCAGTACTTC. The entire variable domain, with the rest obtained from reference TRBV5-8 and TRBJ2-4, is as follows: EAGVTQSPTHLIKTRGQQATLRCSPISGHTSVYWYQQALGLGLQFLLWYDEGEERNRGNFPPRFSGRQFPNYSSELNVNALELEDSALYLCASSLAWTALAKNIQYFGAGTRLSVL.